This T cell receptor beta chain was retrieved from a study of early T cells in non-severe SARS-CoV-2 infection. Study-wide context: RNA in bulk from unsorted whole blood was sequenced, and chains were unpaired.

Attachment of unique molecular identifiers was made to individual cDNA molecules. TCRdb analysed the 5' RACE reads with MiXCR anew, one entry per CDR3 protein. In the table there are 55,000 to 85,000 distinct CDR3 sequences, around 10% of which are singletons. This clonotype was counted only a few times. V was clipped by 5 bases and J by 6 bases, with 11 bases between them. Germline V gene lookup returns CDR1 MNHNY and CDR2 SVGAGI (reference sequence). The CDR3 runs to 12 residues. The sequencing input was whole blood. The sequence derives from an adult who was a healthcare worker with PCR-confirmed SARS-CoV-2 infection or an uninfected control (not recorded which). The gene calls are TRBV6-6 and TRBJ2-7, with D possibly being TRBD1 (5 bases). CDR3 in DNA: TGTGCCAGCAGTCGGCAGGGCAGCGAGCAGTACTTC. It is translated as CASSRQGSEQYF.